This T cell receptor beta chain was sequenced in a study of blood T cell repertoires in COVID-19. Looking at the study overall: T cells, B-cell-depleted T cells, or PBMCs provided the cDNA or gDNA that served as material.

TCRdb's table, derived via immunoSEQ multiplex PCR, lists solely in-frame clones and lacks some. The table records almost 400,000 clones, around 87% of them present only once. Input material: peripheral blood. The origin of this receptor is an older woman with COVID-19, enrolled during active disease.

The CDR3 is CASSLYVGQGAGTGELFF. The CDR3 DNA reads as TGCGCCAGCAGCTTGTACGTCGGGCAGGGGGCTGGAACCGGGGAGCTGTTTTTT. The gene calls are TRBV5-1 and TRBJ2-2, with 8 bases identical to TRBD1. Germline CDR1 is SGHRS and CDR2 is YFSETQ. Trimming took 1 base from V and 5 from J; bases not matched to a gene: 13. This CDR3 has 18 amino acids.